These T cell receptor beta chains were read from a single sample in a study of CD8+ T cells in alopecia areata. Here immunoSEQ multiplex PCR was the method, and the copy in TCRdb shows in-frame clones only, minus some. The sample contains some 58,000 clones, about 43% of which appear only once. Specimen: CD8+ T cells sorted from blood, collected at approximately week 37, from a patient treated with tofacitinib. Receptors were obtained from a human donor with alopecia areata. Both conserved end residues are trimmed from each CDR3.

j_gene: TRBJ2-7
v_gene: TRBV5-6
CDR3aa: ASSWVEGPAYEQY

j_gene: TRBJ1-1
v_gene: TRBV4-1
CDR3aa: ASSPQGKMNTEAF

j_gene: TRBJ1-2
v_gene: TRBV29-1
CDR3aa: SVDYAWETYGYT

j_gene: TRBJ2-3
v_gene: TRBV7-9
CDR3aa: ASRGTSGTDTQY

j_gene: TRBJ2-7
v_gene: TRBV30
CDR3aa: AWSGGSTRRQLEQY

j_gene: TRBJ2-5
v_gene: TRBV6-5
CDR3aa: ASSYNLGETQY

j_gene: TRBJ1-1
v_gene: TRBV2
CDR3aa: ASTDRFGLEAF

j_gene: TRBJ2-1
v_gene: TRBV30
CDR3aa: AWSVTEEGWFYNEQF

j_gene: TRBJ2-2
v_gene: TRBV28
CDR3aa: ASRVRQYTGELF

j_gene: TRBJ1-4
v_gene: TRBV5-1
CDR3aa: ASSLVPADSTNEKLF

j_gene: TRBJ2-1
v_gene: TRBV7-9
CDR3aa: ASSLEVERF

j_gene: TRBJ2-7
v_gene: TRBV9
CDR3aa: ASSGTPKKDEQY

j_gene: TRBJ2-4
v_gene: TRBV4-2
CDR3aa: ASSQEARPADIQY

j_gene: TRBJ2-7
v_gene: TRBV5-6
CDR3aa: ASSLPPSEQY

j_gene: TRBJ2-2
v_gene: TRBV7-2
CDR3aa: ASSLGLAVMGGELF

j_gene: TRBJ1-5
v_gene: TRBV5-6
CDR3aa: ASSLGGGNQPQH

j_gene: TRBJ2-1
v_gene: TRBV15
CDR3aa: ATSRKLAGDDEQF